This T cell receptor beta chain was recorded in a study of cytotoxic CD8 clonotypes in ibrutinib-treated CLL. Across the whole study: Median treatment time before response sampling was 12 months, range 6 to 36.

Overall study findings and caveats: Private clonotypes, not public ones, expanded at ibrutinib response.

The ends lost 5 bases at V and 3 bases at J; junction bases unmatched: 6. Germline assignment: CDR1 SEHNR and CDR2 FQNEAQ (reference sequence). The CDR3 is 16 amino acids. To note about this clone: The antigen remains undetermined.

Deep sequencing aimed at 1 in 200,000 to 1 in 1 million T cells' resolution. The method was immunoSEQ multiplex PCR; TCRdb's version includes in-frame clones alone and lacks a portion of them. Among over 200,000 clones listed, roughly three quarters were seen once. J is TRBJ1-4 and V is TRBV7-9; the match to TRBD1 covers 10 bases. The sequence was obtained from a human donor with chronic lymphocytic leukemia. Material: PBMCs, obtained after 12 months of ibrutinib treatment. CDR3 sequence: CASSPDRGRANEKLFF. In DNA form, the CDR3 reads TGTGCCAGCAGCCCAGACAGGGGGCGAGCTAATGAAAAACTGTTTTTT.